This T cell receptor beta chain was found in a study of blood T cell repertoires in COVID-19. For the study at large: COVID-19 samples collected from the United States, Italy and Spain covered acute and convalescent phases.

Germline V CDR1 and CDR2: SNHLY, FYNNEI. V lost 3 bases and J 2 bases, leaving 8 bases between the germline ends. CDR3 length equals 15 residues. Original processing notes: The authors estimated nucleated cell counts from reference gene primer amplification. The data were produced by immunoSEQ multiplex PCR, yet TCRdb's version contains in-frame clones alone and is incomplete. The V and J calls and the clone size are those of that table, but D and trimming were determined from the DNA. The table shows roughly 150,000 clones, with about nine tenths occurring only once. The receptor comes from a man between 60 and 70 years old with active or convalescent COVID-19. The chain couples TRBV2 to TRBJ2-6, with D possibly being TRBD2 (6 bases). The sample consisted of peripheral blood. The CDR3 region is CASSETGAGANVLTF. The CDR3, as DNA: TGTGCCAGCAGTGAGACGGGGGCTGGGGCCAACGTCCTGACTTTC.